A selection of T cell receptor beta chains follows, all from one sample in a study of CD8 T cells in Susac syndrome. TCRdb itself ran the immunoSEQ multiplex PCR reads through MiXCR, one entry per CDR3 protein. The data show approximately 180,000 distinct CDR3 sequences, over 85% seen once. Sequenced material: CD4+ T cells from PBMCs. The receptor set was obtained from a human donor with multiple sclerosis. Both conserved end residues are part of each CDR3. Fields, in order: V gene, clone size, CDR3 length, CDR3 protein. Expanded clones get a size class; other rows say once, few or many, or leave the size out.

TRBV20-1 - 14 CSASSEGGSYGYTF
TRBV20-1 - 13 CSARRETADTQYF
TRBV7-2 - 16 CASSFTGGATPYGYTF
TRBV7-2 few 15 CASSADRGNAQPQHF
TRBV11-2 - 15 CASSTYKELTGELFF
TRBV20-1 - 13 CSARAAGKETQYF
TRBV5-1 - 14 CASNPGQGAYEQYF
TRBV6-2/TRBV6-3 - 16 CASSYHIGTGPYEQYF
TRBV5-6 - 13 CASSPLLGRRTFF
TRBV9 - 15 CASSPPSGGRNEQFF
TRBV27 - 11 CACGGRAAQYF
TRBV11-2 - 15 CASSLGGLPQGTQYF